This record concerns one T cell receptor beta chain sequence. Its antigen is currently unknown. The CDR3 spans 13 residues. The V gene's germline CDR1 is SGHTA and CDR2 FQGNSA. The germline V and J ends were trimmed by 1 base and 11 bases, with 14 bases remaining between them. Each sample had at least 6.5 million PBMCs isolated. These data originate in a study of blood T cells in healthy people across ages. Across the whole study: About one barcoded beta molecule per two T cells was the capture yield of template switching. Study results and limitations: Among long-lived donors, naive CD4+ cells were more numerous and diversity higher than in aged donors.

The use of a sample-barcoded 5' primer and a J-beta primer mix characterized a second PCR of about 7 to 12 cycles. Each CDR3 protein gets one entry after TCRdb re-called the 5' RACE reads with MiXCR. The data contain 1.2 million to 1.5 million distinct CDR3 sequences, 55% to 75% of them seen just once; the ten biggest clones take up about 6.3%. This chain connects TRBV7-2 to TRBJ1-1; TRBD1 might be the D (6 bases). The receptor's source is a man between 18 and 29 years old in good health. Sample: blood. The CDR3: CASSLVGGREAFF. DNA for the CDR3: TGTGCCAGCAGCTTAGTAGGGGGGCGAGAGGCTTTCTTT.